This record covers a single T cell receptor (beta chain). Its antigen is as yet unknown. The data were obtained in a study of cytomegalovirus exposure and HLA in healthy donors. Notes on the study in general: A later analysis found most CMV-associated TCR beta chains apparently HLA-restricted. In all likelihood, a cluster of highly shared sequence variants was a sequencing artifact. As a later analysis showed, several of the most significant clusters appeared to be linked to common viral pathogens.

PCR primers comprised 60 Vbeta and 13 Jbeta primers. Profiling relied on immunoSEQ multiplex PCR, and the TCRdb table lists in-frame clones only, not all of them. The repertoire holds roughly 120,000 clones, with approximately 74% as singletons. Sequencing was done on a sample of PBMCs. The clonotype comes from a woman aged 45-59 years in good health and CMV-seropositive.

The CDR3 DNA follows: TGCGCCAGCAGCTTGGGGACTAGCGTCAATGAGCAGTTCTTC. This translates into CASSLGTSVNEQFF. The chain uses TRBV5-1 and TRBJ2-1; 9 bases map to TRBD2. With V trimmed by 0 bases and J by 6 bases, 1 base remained unmatched. The germline gives CDR1 SGHRS, CDR2 YFSETQ. CDR3 length: 14 amino acids.